The rows below give T cell receptor beta chains drawn from one sample of a study of monozygotic twins with inflammatory bowel disease. TCRdb re-called the 5' RACE reads and gives one entry per CDR3 protein, without DNA. Here the sample table reports approximately 400,000 distinct CDR3 sequences. The sample was blood. The source of these receptors is a human donor with ulcerative colitis or Crohn's disease, or a healthy co-twin of an affected twin (not recorded which). CDR3s include the opening cysteine and the closing phenylalanine or tryptophan.

V	length	J	CDR3
TRBV5-1	16	TRBJ2-1	CASSSGQGAPYNEQFF
TRBV5-4	16	TRBJ2-1	CASSLGLAGVGNEQFF
TRBV5-1	18	TRBJ2-1	CASSFGLAGGRVYNEQFF
TRBV10-3	15	TRBJ2-3	CAIRKGQPSTDTQYF
TRBV5-4	15	TRBJ2-5	CASSLSGGAVETQYF
TRBV29-1	11	TRBJ1-1	CSVARDTEAFF
TRBV27	15	TRBJ1-2	CASSLSLWEGYGYTF
TRBV7-2	12	TRBJ1-2	CASSLEVGGYTF
TRBV7-8	15	TRBJ1-2	CASSFPGVGSDGYTF
TRBV20-1	14	TRBJ1-1	CSARGDYLNTEAFF
TRBV7-9	14	TRBJ1-2	CASNRQGAVDGYTF
TRBV6-1	14	TRBJ2-2	CASSVNRALGELFF
TRBV10-3	13	TRBJ1-1	CAISLGGTPEAFF
TRBV12-3/TRBV12-4	13	TRBJ2-5	CASRPAGRETQYF
TRBV3-1	18	TRBJ1-3	CASSQERSGRIAGNTIYF
TRBV7-2	14	TRBJ1-5	CASSSYTSHQPQHF
TRBV7-3	16	TRBJ2-1	CASSPRLAGGIDEQFF
TRBV7-8	15	TRBJ1-1	CASTKLASQVTEAFF
TRBV6-2/TRBV6-3	13	TRBJ2-2	CASSYGLLRELFF
TRBV19	13	TRBJ1-2	CASSSVWTEGYTF
TRBV12-3/TRBV12-4	11	TRBJ2-3	CASSLIDTQYF
TRBV14	15	TRBJ2-3	CASSRQTPSTDTQYF
TRBV2	16	TRBJ2-3	CASSRVAGRSTDTQYF
TRBV9	13	TRBJ2-7	CARRTESSYEQYF
TRBV23-1	17	TRBJ1-2	CASSHAGGTGENYGYTF
TRBV5-1	15	TRBJ2-1	CATSTGASSYNEQFF
TRBV12-3/TRBV12-4	15	TRBJ2-2	CASLRGDANTGELFF
TRBV5-1	14	TRBJ2-1	CASSLVGVYNEQFF
TRBV29-1	15	TRBJ2-3	CSVPIAGFSTDTQYF
TRBV12-3/TRBV12-4	14	TRBJ1-1	CASRTTGGGPEAFF
TRBV3-1	12	TRBJ1-1	CASSSTGEEAFF
TRBV20-1	12	TRBJ2-5	CSAQRGPETQYF
TRBV6-1	15	TRBJ2-1	CASRVQVLQENEQFF
TRBV3-1	15	TRBJ2-5	CASSLQGANIETQYF
TRBV29-1	14	TRBJ1-1	CSVEESTWNTEAFF
TRBV7-2	14	TRBJ2-5	CASKEGSGGGTQYF
TRBV20-1	14	TRBJ2-1	CSARDRAVLNEQFF
TRBV12-3/TRBV12-4	14	TRBJ1-5	CASSFGKKGQPQHF
TRBV7-8	15	TRBJ2-2	CASDYSLPGSGELFF
TRBV27	14	TRBJ1-3	CASSPTVSGNTIYF
TRBV7-2	13	TRBJ1-1	CASSYRANTEAFF
TRBV10-3	13	TRBJ1-2	CAISEDTYGGYTF
TRBV5-1	14	TRBJ2-1	CASSRGGAHNEQFF
TRBV4-3	14	TRBJ2-2	CASSQSDDTGELFF
TRBV20-1	17	TRBJ2-5	CSALASRAGVAQETQYF
TRBV21-1	13	TRBJ2-7	CASSRRASYEQYF
TRBV6-5	16	TRBJ2-7	CASSYSSPGQDYEQYF
TRBV7-2	16	TRBJ2-5	CASSLRAGRPQETQYF
TRBV7-9	14	TRBJ2-7	CASSFGQGGDEQYF
TRBV5-1	16	TRBJ2-3	CASSWAGQGSTDTQYF
TRBV2	15	TRBJ2-3	CASRGGQAHTDTQYF
TRBV7-2	17	TRBJ1-2	CASSLGPQGAFVKEYTF
TRBV15	17	TRBJ2-2	CATSRLLGAVNTGELFF